These 26 T cell receptor beta chains were all obtained from the same sample, sequenced in a study of beta chain features in type 1 diabetes. These TCRs' antigens remain unknown. Study-wide results and caveats: Significant though moderate, a shortening of TCRB CDR3s appeared in all four CD4+ subsets of Type 1 diabetes patients.

Of the isolated RNA, all was reverse transcribed, and so the sequenced material was expressed TCRB transcripts. Profiled with immunoSEQ multiplex PCR; TCRdb holds only in-frame clones, not every one. The sample has about 160,000 clones, approximately 8% seen once. The sequenced sample was central memory CD4+ T cells from blood. Every receptor here comes from a man between 18 and 29 years old with type 1 diabetes.

The chain joins TRBV7-2 to TRBJ2-5; 8 positions match TRBD1. The trim removed 5 bases at V and 5 bases at J, leaving 7 bases unmatched. The CDR3 extends over 14 amino acids. CDR1 is SGHTA and CDR2 is FQGNSA in the germline V gene. CDR3: CASSAGQGAETQYF. In DNA form, the CDR3 reads TGTGCCAGCAGCGCCGGACAGGGTGCCGAGACCCAGTACTTC.

The chain joins TRBV6-5 to TRBJ2-5; a weak D match, TRBD2 (6 bases). The germline V and J ends were trimmed by 5 bases and 1 base, with 14 bases remaining between them. The germline gives CDR1 MNHEY, CDR2 SVGAGI. The length of the CDR3 is 15 residues. The CDR3 here is CASSTRGRSQETQYF. For the CDR3, the DNA is TGTGCCAGCAGTACCCGTGGGAGGAGCCAAGAGACCCAGTACTTC.

The sample holds many counts of this clone. V gene TRBV15 combines with J gene TRBJ2-7; D may be TRBD2 (6 bases). Germline-derived CDR1 and CDR2 are LNHNV and YYDKDF (reference sequence). The CDR3 covers 15 residues. The V end lost 0 bases, the J end lost 3 bases, and 12 bases lay between the germline ends. As DNA, the CDR3 is TGTGCCACCAGCAGAGATCGGGAGAGGTTCTACGAGCAGTACTTC. Translating gives CATSRDRERFYEQYF.

This clone has a handful of counts. This chain joins TRBV10-3 and TRBJ2-1, with 8 nucleotides matching TRBD1. Unmatched junction bases numbered 8, after V lost 6 bases and J lost 7 bases. From germline, CDR1 is ENHRY and CDR2 SYGVKD. The CDR3 extends over 14 amino acids. The CDR3 reads CAISRTGSGNEQFF. The CDR3, as DNA: TGTGCCATCAGCCGGACAGGGTCGGGGAATGAGCAGTTCTTC.

There are a few counts of this clone. The rearrangement links TRBV9 to TRBJ2-5; D might be TRBD2 (6 bases). Germline V gene lookup returns CDR1 SGDLS and CDR2 YYNGEE. The V end was cut by 4 bases, the J end by 2 bases, with 9 bases between. The CDR3 contains 13 residues. For the CDR3, the DNA is TGTGCCAGCAGCCTCAGCGGGCAAGAGACCCAGTACTTC. Protein: CASSLSGQETQYF.

This clone was detected only a few times. The chain has TRBV5-5 and TRBJ2-1; 8 bases line up with TRBD2. This CDR3 contains 14 residues. V lost 2 bases, J lost 4 bases, and 2 bases stayed unmatched. Germline V gene lookup returns CDR1 SGHKS and CDR2 YYEKEE (reference sequence). CDR3 residues: CASSLTSGYNEQFF. For the CDR3, the DNA is TGTGCCAGCAGCTTAACTAGCGGATACAATGAGCAGTTCTTC.

This clone occurred a few times. This chain connects TRBV30 to TRBJ2-5; TRBD1 might be the D (7 bases). The CDR3 extends over 16 amino acids. Germline V lookup: CDR1 GTSNPN, CDR2 SVGIG (reference sequence). Trimming took 0 bases from V and 3 from J, leaving 17 bases between them. In DNA, the CDR3 is TGTGCCTGGAGTGTACTGAGGGCAGGGGGGAAAGAGACCCAGTACTTC. This encodes CAWSVLRAGGKETQYF.

The chain links TRBV5-1 to TRBJ2-1; 8 nucleotides align to TRBD1. The CDR3 runs 17 residues. Per the germline V gene, CDR1 is SGHRS and CDR2 is YFSETQ. Trimming cost V 3 bases and J 1 base; bases outside gene matches: 9. The CDR3 DNA reads as TGCGCCAGCAGCTCTCAACCTACAGGGGGATCCTACAATGAGCAGTTCTTC. It specifies CASSSQPTGGSYNEQFF.

This clone was seen more than once but under ten times. The chain links TRBV6-5 to TRBJ1-5, with D possibly matching TRBD1 (6 bases). The V and J ends lost 7 bases and 8 bases respectively, with 18 bases between them. The CDR3 runs to 14 residues. CDR1 is MNHEY, CDR2 SVGAGI, per germline. The CDR3: CASTYGAGAEPQHF. For the CDR3, the DNA is TGTGCCAGCACCTATGGGGCAGGGGCTGAGCCCCAGCATTTT.

This clone appeared a few times. The sample carries other DNA sequences with the same CDR3. V gene TRBV7-2 combines with J gene TRBJ2-7, with 11 bases aligning to TRBD2. The CDR3 has 15 residues. Germline trimming cut 3 bases from V and 0 bases from J; bases unmatched to any gene: 1. The V gene's germline CDR1 is SGHTA and CDR2 FQGNSA. CDR3 sequence reads: CASSFTSGGSYEQYF. The CDR3 DNA reads as TGTGCCAGCAGCTTTACTAGCGGGGGCTCCTACGAGCAGTACTTC.

CDR3 sequence (DNA): TGTGCCAGCAGCGACGGACAGGGTTTGTATGGCTACACCTTC. The encoded protein is CASSDGQGLYGYTF. The V call is TRBV9, the J call TRBJ1-2, with TRBD1 matching over 8 bases. Trimming cost V 3 bases and J 5 bases; bases outside gene matches: 6. Germline-derived CDR1 and CDR2 are SGDLS and YYNGEE. The CDR3 length is 14 residues.

V is TRBV5-1 and J is TRBJ2-2, with a weak D call TRBD2 (5 bases). Germline V gene sequence: CDR1 SGHRS, CDR2 YFSETQ. The CDR3 is 14 residues long. V lost 3 bases and J 13 bases, leaving 19 bases between the germline ends. The CDR3 bases are TGCGCCAGCAGCTCGTACGTCTCGGACTCGGGGCTGTTTTTT. Protein sequence: CASSSYVSDSGLFF.

The V call is TRBV6-6, the J call TRBJ1-1; TRBD1 might be the D (5 bases). CDR3 length: 13 amino acids. Germline CDR1 reads MNHNY; CDR2 reads SVGAGI (reference sequence). V lost 7 bases and J 4 bases, leaving 13 bases between the germline ends. Here the CDR3 reads CASTRPGGTEAFF. CDR3 bases: TGTGCCAGCACCAGACCGGGGGGCACTGAAGCTTTCTTT.

This clone was seen more than once but under ten times. This rearrangement joins TRBV29-1 to TRBJ2-1; the D gene is possibly TRBD2 (6 bases). Germline V gene data show CDR1 as SQVTM and CDR2 as ANQGSEA. This CDR3 spans 14 amino acids. V was cut by 3 bases and J by 0 bases, with 9 bases left in between. CDR3 region: CSVDRLVSYNEQFF. The CDR3 region has the DNA TGCAGCGTTGACAGACTAGTCTCCTACAATGAGCAGTTCTTC.

The rearrangement uses TRBV6-1 and TRBJ1-6, with 8 bases that match TRBD1. The CDR3 is 15 residues long. Germline V lookup: CDR1 MNHNS, CDR2 SASEGT. Trimming took 7 bases from V and 7 from J; bases not matched to a gene: 9. CDR3 in DNA: TGTGCCAGCACTGACCAGGGGGCCGGGAATTCACCCCTCCACTTT. This codes for CASTDQGAGNSPLHF.

In this sample, this clone turned up a few times. The chain links TRBV5-4 to TRBJ2-3; a possible D gene is TRBD2 (6 bases). Per germline, CDR1 SGHNT and CDR2 YYREEE (reference sequence). There are 16 residues in the CDR3. V lost 4 bases and J 4 bases, leaving 19 bases between the germline ends. CDR3 DNA sequence: TGTGCCAGCAGCACCCCCGGGGGAGACTACGCAGATACGCAGTATTTT. Protein sequence: CASSTPGGDYADTQYF.

This clone was counted at least ten times. This chain joins TRBV29-1 and TRBJ2-3, with 8 positions matching TRBD1. The CDR3 is made up of 14 amino acids. V was pared by 2 bases and J by 4 bases, with 5 bases of the junction left unmatched. Germline V gives CDR1 SQVTM, CDR2 ANQGSEA. The CDR3 region is CSVESGGNADTQYF. The CDR3 bases are TGCAGCGTTGAATCAGGGGGCAACGCAGATACGCAGTATTTT.

This clone turned up a few times. This chain joins TRBV15 and TRBJ2-6; TRBD1 agrees at 8 bases. V gave up 9 bases and J gave up 0 bases; unmatched junction bases: 10. This CDR3 has 17 amino acids. The V gene's germline CDR1 is LNHNV and CDR2 YYDKDF (reference sequence). The CDR3 here is CATAQGAESSGANVLTF. CDR3 DNA: TGTGCCACGGCCCAGGGGGCCGAAAGCTCTGGGGCCAACGTCCTGACTTTC.

The chain is built from TRBV10-3 and TRBJ2-5; D remains ambiguous. The length of the CDR3 is 13 residues. Germline V gene data show CDR1 as ENHRY and CDR2 as SYGVKD. The V gene lost 3 bases and the J gene lost 7 bases, with 12 bases spanning the gap. CDR3 coding DNA: TGTGCCATCAGTGACACCGTTATCGGGACCCAGTACTTC. It yields the protein CAISDTVIGTQYF.

The J gene is TRBJ1-6, the V gene TRBV6-5, with 7 bases identical to TRBD1. V shed 7 bases and J 10 bases; nucleotides not matched to a gene: 7. This CDR3 spans 13 amino acids. The germline V gene has CDR1 MNHEY and CDR2 SVGAGI. The CDR3 coding sequence is TGTGCCAGCAACGACAGGGATGGGTCACCCCTCCACTTT. Translation gives CASNDRDGSPLHF.

The V gene is TRBV27, the J gene TRBJ2-1; 9 bases fit TRBD2. The V gene's germline CDR1 is MNHEY and CDR2 SMNVEV (reference sequence). The length of the CDR3 is 13 residues. V trimming: 6 bases; J trimming: 12 bases; junction bases outside the gene matches: 9. The CDR3 coding sequence is TGTGCCAGCAGCGGGACTAGCCTGAGCAGGCAGTTCTTC. This sequence encodes CASSGTSLSRQFF.

This clone was seen a handful of times. The sample carries other DNA sequences with the same CDR3. The V call is TRBV7-9, the J call TRBJ2-3; TRBD1 matches at 7 bases. V shed 5 bases and J 4 bases; nucleotides not matched to a gene: 3. Germline V gene data show CDR1 as SEHNR and CDR2 as FQNEAQ (reference sequence). The CDR3 contains 13 residues. The CDR3 loop reads CASSPRGPDTQYF. CDR3 nucleotide sequence: TGTGCCAGCAGCCCAAGGGGGCCAGATACGCAGTATTTT.

The chain has TRBV5-1 and TRBJ1-2; D might be TRBD1 (6 bases). CDR1 and CDR2 from the germline V gene are SGHRS and YFSETQ. The CDR3 spans 15 residues. Trimming pared 4 bases from V and 5 bases from J, leaving 18 bases between. In DNA, the CDR3 is TGCGCCAGCAGCCCAACAACAGGGTCGGAGTATGGCTACACCTTC. This translates into CASSPTTGSEYGYTF.

The V gene is TRBV5-1, the J gene TRBJ1-1; possibly TRBD1 for D (5 bases). CDR3 size: 17 residues. The germline V gene encodes CDR1 SGHRS and CDR2 YFSETQ. V was cut by 3 bases and J by 0 bases, with 18 bases left in between. The CDR3 nucleotides are TGCGCCAGCAGCTGGAGGGGTGGACGGGGCCTGAACACTGAAGCTTTCTTT. It specifies CASSWRGGRGLNTEAFF.

This clone was counted a few times. The chain recombines TRBV5-1 with TRBJ2-3; D is unresolved. The CDR3 is 14 amino acids. V lost 0 bases, J lost 3 bases, and 8 bases lay in between. Germline CDR1 SGHRS, CDR2 YFSETQ. This chain's CDR3 is CASSLEQYTDTQYF. In DNA form, the CDR3 reads TGCGCCAGCAGCTTGGAACAGTATACAGATACGCAGTATTTT.

The chain employs TRBV7-8 and TRBJ1-2; weak D call: TRBD1 (6 bases). CDR1 is SGHVS, CDR2 FQNEAQ, per germline. Deletions cut 0 bases from V and 3 bases from J, with 11 bases between. This CDR3 contains 15 residues. CDR3 sequence: CASSLAGGYHYGYTF. DNA for the CDR3: TGTGCCAGCAGCTTAGCAGGGGGTTATCACTATGGCTACACCTTC. Based on the CDR3 plus reference TRBV7-8 and TRBJ1-2, the full variable domain is GAGVSQSPRYKVAKRGQDVALRCDPISGHVSLFWYQQALGQGPEFLTYFQNEAQLDKSGLPSDRFFAERPEGSVSTLKIQRTQQEDSAVYLCASSLAGGYHYGYTFGSGTRLTVV.